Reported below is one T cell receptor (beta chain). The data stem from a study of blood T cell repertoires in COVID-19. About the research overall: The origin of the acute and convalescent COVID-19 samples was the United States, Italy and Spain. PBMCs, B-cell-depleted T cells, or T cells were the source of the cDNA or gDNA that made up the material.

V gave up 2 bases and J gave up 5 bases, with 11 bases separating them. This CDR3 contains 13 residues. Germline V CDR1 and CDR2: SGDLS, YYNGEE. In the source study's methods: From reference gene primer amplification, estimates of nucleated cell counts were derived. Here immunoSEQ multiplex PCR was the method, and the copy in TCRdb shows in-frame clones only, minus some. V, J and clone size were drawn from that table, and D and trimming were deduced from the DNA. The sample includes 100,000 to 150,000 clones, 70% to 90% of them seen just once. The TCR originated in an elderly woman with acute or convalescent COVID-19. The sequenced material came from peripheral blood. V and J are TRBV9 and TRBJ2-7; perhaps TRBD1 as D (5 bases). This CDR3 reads CASSVIQGDEQYF. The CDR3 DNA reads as TGTGCCAGCAGCGTCATCCAGGGCGACGAGCAGTACTTC.